The clone carrying this T cell receptor beta chain was counted between two and nine times. These data come from a study of radiation and T cells in renal cell carcinoma. Sample treatment: treatment-naive control, cytoreductive nephrectomy. TCRdb keeps only in-frame clones here, not all; method: immunoSEQ multiplex PCR. The table has over 9,000 clones, less than 80% seen once. From germline, CDR1 is SGHNT and CDR2 YENEEA. With 0 bases removed from V and 4 bases from J, the gap between germline ends came to 4 bases. The CDR3 runs 13 residues. The sequencing used tumor tissue, collected from a patient whose treatment was nephrectomy without radiotherapy. This clonotype was sampled from a man between 60 and 70 years old with renal cell carcinoma. J is TRBJ2-1 and V is TRBV11-3; D is uncertain. CDR3 region: CASSLDGYNEQFF. The CDR3 DNA is TGTGCCAGCAGCTTAGATGGGTACAATGAGCAGTTCTTC. Full variable domain (rest looked up from reference TRBV11-3 and TRBJ2-1): EAGVVQSPRYKIIEKKQPVAFWCNPISGHNTLYWYLQNLGQGPELLIRYENEEAVDDSQLPKDRFSAERLKGVDSTLKIQPAELGDSAVYLCASSLDGYNEQFFGPGTRLTVL.